This passage covers 18 T cell receptor beta chains from one sample sequenced in a study of T cell responses to AZD1222 COVID-19 vaccine. Clones were read by immunoSEQ multiplex PCR, and TCRdb kept only the in-frame ones, dropping some. Here the sample spans about 100,000 clones, approximately 87% being singletons. The sequencing here drew on peripheral blood, taken on day 0 of MenACWY control vaccination. These receptors all stem from an adult in good health.

The sample holds one count of this clone. The rearrangement uses TRBV30 and TRBJ1-2; TRBD1 matches at 9 bases. This CDR3 region has 13 residues. Per the germline V gene, CDR1 is GTSNPN and CDR2 is SVGIG (reference sequence). Losses at the gene ends were 3 bases for V and 6 bases for J; bases not matched to a gene: 5. CDR3 loop: CAWRLQGANGYTF. The CDR3 nucleotides are TGTGCCTGGAGACTACAGGGGGCGAATGGCTACACCTTC. The variable domain in full, completed from reference TRBV30 and TRBJ1-2, reads SQTIHQWPATLVQPVGSPLSLECTVEGTSNPNLYWYRQAAGRGLQLLFYSVGIGQISSEVPQNLSASRPQDRQFILSSKKLLLSDSGFYLCAWRLQGANGYTFGSGTRLTVV.

The chain couples TRBV25-1 to TRBJ1-1; possible D gene TRBD1, 5 bases. V lost 1 base and J 7 bases, leaving 16 bases between the germline ends. Germline CDR1 is MGHDK and CDR2 is SYGVNS. The CDR3 has 15 amino acids. CDR3 bases: TGTGCCAGCAGTGAATCGAAAGGGGCGGGCGGTGAAGCTTTCTTT. Translation gives CASSESKGAGGEAFF.

The chain carries TRBV6-2 or TRBV6-3 and TRBJ1-1, with D tentatively TRBD1 (5 bases). Trimming took 0 bases from V and 5 from J, leaving 7 bases between them. This CDR3 comprises 13 residues. Germline CDR1 MNHEY, CDR2 SVGEGT. CDR3 loop: CASSYSGATEAFF. The CDR3 region has the DNA TGTGCCAGCAGTTACTCAGGGGCGACTGAAGCTTTCTTT.

The V and J genes are TRBV4-2 and TRBJ1-2; a possible D gene is TRBD1 (5 bases). Trimming removed 2 bases at V and 4 bases at J, with 11 bases between. The CDR3 sequence is 14 residues long. The germline V gene encodes CDR1 LGHNA and CDR2 YNFKEQ. In DNA form, the CDR3 reads TGTGCCAGCAGCCAACCCCGACAGATCTATGGCTACACCTTC. As protein: CASSQPRQIYGYTF.

This chain links TRBV15 with TRBJ1-1; D might be TRBD1 (6 bases). The CDR3 is 14 residues long. Germline CDR1 LNHNV, CDR2 YYDKDF (reference sequence). With 4 bases removed from V and 6 bases from J, the gap between germline ends came to 15 bases. CDR3 nucleotide sequence: TGTGCCACCAGCATCCTGCGGGAGGGGGCTGAAGCTTTCTTT. It specifies CATSILREGAEAFF. Drawing the rest from reference TRBV15 and TRBJ1-1, the complete variable domain is DAMVIQNPRYQVTQFGKPVTLSCSQTLNHNVMYWYQQKSSQAPKLLFHYYDKDFNNEADTPDNFQSRRPNTSFCFLDIRSPGLGDTAMYLCATSILREGAEAFFGQGTRLTVV.

V usage is TRBV5-1 and J usage is TRBJ2-7; 7 bases match TRBD1. With 3 bases clipped from V and 2 bases from J, the junction kept 8 bases outside the gene matches. Germline CDR1 reads SGHRS; CDR2 reads YFSETQ. This CDR3 contains 15 residues. DNA of the CDR3: TGCGCCAGCAGCTCCCGTAGGGACAGAGCCTACGAGCAGTACTTC. Translated, it gives CASSSRRDRAYEQYF.

The chain carries TRBV4-1 and TRBJ2-2; TRBD1 might be the D (5 bases). From germline, CDR1 is MGHRA and CDR2 YSYEKL. V dropped 1 base and J dropped 4 bases, with 16 bases sitting between them. This CDR3 has 17 residues. In nucleotides, the CDR3 is TGCGCCAGCAGCCAAGGAAGGGCGAGACAGATCACCGGGGAGCTGTTTTTT. Residues: CASSQGRARQITGELFF.

V usage is TRBV9 and J usage is TRBJ1-2, with a weak D call TRBD1 (6 bases). V lost 4 bases, J lost 4 bases, and 14 bases lay in between. CDR1 and CDR2 (germline): SGDLS, YYNGEE. The CDR3 contains 14 residues. The DNA for the CDR3 is TGTGCCAGCAGCCCCAGGACAGACCGCTATGGCTACACCTTC. This gives the protein CASSPRTDRYGYTF. The variable domain in full, with the rest retrieved from reference TRBV9 and TRBJ1-2, is DSGVTQTPKHLITATGQRVTLRCSPRSGDLSVYWYQQSLDQGLQFLIQYYNGEERAKGNILERFSAQQFPDLHSELNLSSLELGDSALYFCASSPRTDRYGYTFGSGTRLTVV.

The chain is built from TRBV21-1 and TRBJ1-2; TRBD1 reflects the table's D call only, with no check against the DNA. TRBV21-1 is listed as a pseudogene. The CDR3 has 15 amino acids. The CDR3 nucleotides read TGTGCCAGCAGCAAATGGGGAACAGGGTGGAATGGCTACACCTTC. Its protein product is CASSKWGTGWNGYTF.

The J gene is TRBJ2-3, the V gene TRBV4-3; possibly TRBD2 for D (5 bases). V lost 4 bases and J lost 8, with 13 bases in between. Germline CDR1 and CDR2: LGHNA and YSLEER. The CDR3 covers 13 residues. For the CDR3, the DNA is TGCGCCAGCAGCCCCGCCCTAGAGGGTACGCAGTATTTT. It is translated as CASSPALEGTQYF.

V gene TRBV29-1 combines with J gene TRBJ2-1; D possibly corresponds to TRBD2 (5 bases). Between the trimmed V and J ends, which lost 7 bases and 5 bases, there was a span of 9 bases. The CDR3 totals 11 residues. The germline V gene has CDR1 SQVTM and CDR2 ANQGSEA. The CDR3 is CSDTGNNEQFF. The CDR3 DNA follows: TGCAGCGATACCGGGAACAATGAGCAGTTCTTC.

This clone occurred a few times. V gene TRBV10-1 combines with J gene TRBJ1-5, with D hard to call. The CDR3 is 15 residues long. CDR1 WNHNN and CDR2 SYGVQD come from the germline V gene (reference sequence). Trimming shortened V by 0 bases and J by 6 bases, and 12 bases separated the two germline ends. The CDR3 DNA sequence: TGCGCCAGCAGTGAGTCGTGGAGGGTAAGTCAGCCCCAGCATTTT. Translated: CASSESWRVSQPQHF.

The chain uses TRBV6-5 and TRBJ1-2; D is unclear. CDR1 is MNHEY, CDR2 SVGAGI, per germline. Trimming pared 10 bases from V and 4 bases from J, leaving 19 bases between. This CDR3 has 14 amino acids. The CDR3 spells CATHDRDFPYGYTF. The CDR3 nucleotides read TGTGCCACCCATGACCGAGATTTTCCCTATGGCTACACCTTC.

V gene TRBV19 combines with J gene TRBJ2-3; TRBD1 matches at 7 bases. V was pared by 4 bases and J by 3 bases, with 4 bases of the junction left unmatched. Germline lookup yields CDR1 LNHDA and CDR2 SQIVND (reference sequence). This CDR3 is 14 amino acids long. The CDR3 sequence is CASSRMTGTDTQYF. CDR3 in DNA: TGTGCCAGTAGTAGAATGACAGGGACAGATACGCAGTATTTT.

The J gene is TRBJ1-2, the V gene TRBV2; 7 bases are shared with TRBD1. Germline V gene sequence: CDR1 SNHLY, CDR2 FYNNEI. V gave up 6 bases and J gave up 6 bases; unmatched junction bases: 13. This CDR3 region has 15 residues. CDR3 coding DNA: TGTGCCAGCAGCCCAGGGGGGGGGCCGGAAGATGGCTACACCTTC. Residues: CASSPGGGPEDGYTF.

This chain joins TRBV28 and TRBJ2-7; maybe TRBD2 (5 bases). Germline assignment: CDR1 MDHEN and CDR2 SYDVKM. The CDR3 loop spans 16 amino acids. V was shortened by 5 bases and J by 1 base, with 18 bases between the two germline ends. The CDR3 is CASSATSDGDSYEQYF. CDR3 bases: TGTGCCAGCAGTGCCACCTCGGACGGGGATTCCTACGAGCAGTACTTC.

As to this clone: Within the sample, other DNA sequences also encode this same CDR3. The genes are TRBV2 and TRBJ1-2; possibly TRBD1 for D (6 bases). V lost 6 bases to trimming and J lost 2 bases, with 10 bases between them. The CDR3 is 13 residues long. Looked up from germline, CDR1 is SNHLY and CDR2 is FYNNEI. CDR3 nucleotides: TGTGCCAGCAGCGAACAGGGAAACTATGGCTACACCTTC. Its translation is CASSEQGNYGYTF.

This chain joins TRBV4-3 and TRBJ2-3; 9 nucleotides line up with TRBD1. V gave up 0 bases and J gave up 4 bases; unmatched junction bases: 11. This CDR3 is built from 18 residues. Germline CDR1 and CDR2: LGHNA and YSLEER. The CDR3: CASSQDAAWGQGADTQYF. The CDR3 bases are TGCGCCAGCAGCCAAGATGCAGCTTGGGGACAGGGAGCAGATACGCAGTATTTT.